This T cell receptor (beta chain) was captured by sequencing in a study of tumor-infiltrating lymphocytes in primary liver carcinoma. RNA and DNA were co-extracted from about 19-30 mg of unsorted bulk tissue. Over 80% of the cells in every tumor sample were viable tumor cells. Trimming stripped 6 bases from V and 12 bases from J, with 18 bases between. This CDR3 is built from 13 residues. Starting material of 400 to 600 ng total RNA yielded TCR beta cDNA via a constant-region primer. TCR beta libraries came from three nested multiplex PCR rounds using slightly modified ARM-PCR. The first two PCR rounds used TRBV1-TRBV30 primers with a Cbeta primer, roughly 10 cycles each. TCRdb re-analysed the multiplex PCR reads in MiXCR, keeping a single row per CDR3 protein. The sample shows approximately 73,000 distinct CDR3 sequences, 71% of them seen only once.

The gene calls are TRBV12-3 or TRBV12-4 and TRBJ2-4; tentative D call: TRBD2 (6 bases). The specimen was liver tumor tissue from sampling region 4. Regarding subset: tumor region T4, right-lateral pole. The source of this sequence is a woman in her sixties with primary liver carcinoma and hepatitis B virus infection. The CDR3 region has the DNA TGTGCCAGCAGGAGGCCGGGGGAGAGCACTCAGTACTTC. This encodes CASRRPGESTQYF.